This TCR beta chain was recovered during a study of OX40 agonist ivuxolimab in advanced cancers. The data were produced by immunoSEQ multiplex PCR, yet TCRdb's version contains in-frame clones alone and is incomplete. The table includes 47,000 or so clones, approximately 90% detected once. This material consisted of CD4+ or CD8+ T cells sorted from blood, taken in a trial of the OX40 agonist ivuxolimab. This clonotype was sampled from an adult with an advanced solid tumor such as melanoma, head and neck, liver or kidney cancer.

The DNA for the CDR3 is TGTGCCAGCAGTTTTGGCACCCGCACAGATACGCAGTATTTT. This codes for CASSFGTRTDTQYF. This chain connects TRBV27 to TRBJ2-3; D remains unclear. In germline, CDR1 is MNHEY, CDR2 SMNVEV (reference sequence). There are 14 residues in the CDR3. Trimming shortened V by 3 bases and J by 1 base, and 8 bases separated the two germline ends.